The entry that follows covers one T cell receptor beta chain sequence. Its specificity is not known. This clone may be a read error of a much larger clone one base away. The sequence runs out 3 residues before the end of the CDR3; the remainder is reconstructed from the germline J gene. This sample is drawn from a study of T cell clonality in common variable immunodeficiency. Each donor provided about 5 to 9 ml of heparinized whole blood. General study findings and limits: CVID subjects showed higher TCRbeta clonality than healthy controls.

Sequencing input was equivalent genomic DNA from CVID and controls. Profiling relied on immunoSEQ multiplex PCR, and the TCRdb table lists in-frame clones only, not all of them. The sample is made up of 30,000 to 40,000 clones, none counted only once. V lost 4 bases and J 0 bases, leaving 13 bases between the germline ends. The germline V gene encodes CDR1 SEHNR and CDR2 FQNEAQ (reference sequence). CDR3 length equals 15 residues. The source material was peripheral blood mononuclear cells. This clonotype was sampled from a person between 18 and 69 years old in good health. The chain uses TRBV7-9 and TRBJ2-7, with a weak D call TRBD2 (6 bases). The covered CDR3 bases are TGTGCCAGCAGCTCCTATGGTAGCGGCTCCTACGAG. Translating gives CASSSYGSGSYE. The full CDR3 protein reads CASSSYGSGSYEQYF.